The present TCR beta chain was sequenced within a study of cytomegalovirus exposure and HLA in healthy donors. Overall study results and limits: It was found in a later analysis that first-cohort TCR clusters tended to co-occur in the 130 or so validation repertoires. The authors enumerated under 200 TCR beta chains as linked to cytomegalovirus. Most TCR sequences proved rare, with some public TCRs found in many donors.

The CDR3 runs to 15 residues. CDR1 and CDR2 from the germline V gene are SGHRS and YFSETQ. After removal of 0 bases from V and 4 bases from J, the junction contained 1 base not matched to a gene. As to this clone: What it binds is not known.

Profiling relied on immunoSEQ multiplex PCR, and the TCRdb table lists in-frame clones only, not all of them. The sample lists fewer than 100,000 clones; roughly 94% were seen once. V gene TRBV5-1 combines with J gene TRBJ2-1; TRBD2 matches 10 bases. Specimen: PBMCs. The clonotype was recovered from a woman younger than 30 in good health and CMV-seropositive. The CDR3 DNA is TGCGCCAGCAGCTTGGCGACTAGCGGGTACAATGAGCAGTTCTTC. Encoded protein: CASSLATSGYNEQFF.